The present TCR beta chain was sequenced within a study of blood T cell repertoires in COVID-19 (dated by TCRdb to about 2020). Regarding the study in general: Samples covering the acute and convalescent phases of COVID-19 were provided by collaborators in the United States, Italy and Spain. The material from the prospective study consisted of cDNA or gDNA derived from T cells, B-cell-depleted T cells, or PBMCs. The dataset comprised deeply sampled blood TCRbeta repertoires from subjects exposed to, actively infected with, or recovered from COVID-19. The repertoires were made available in a free public database intended to serve as a resource for research on the immune response to SARS-CoV-2. The samples were drawn from two sources: the first 160 participants of the ongoing ImmuneRACE study, and 1,000 to 1,500 subjects contributed by 6 global collaborators. Sample metadata almost always included a de-identified subject ID, COVID-19 status, age in years and sex. Where available, HLA class I and class II types were obtained from metadata supplied by the sample provider rather than from assay-based typing.

On the study overall, not on this receptor specifically: The amount of clinical and demographic metadata varied by source and participant and was provided uncurated.

TCRbeta CDR3 regions were amplified from genomic DNA by means of the immunoSEQ Assay, a bias-controlled multiplex PCR. Per the original workflow: Nucleated cell counts per sample were estimated from amplification of reference gene primers within the assay. Sequence reads were collapsed and filtered to measure the absolute abundance of every unique TCRbeta CDR3 rearrangement. Productive Simpson clonality was computed per sample as the square root of Simpson's diversity index over productive rearrangements. TCRdb retrieved this table from immuneACCESS and kept in-frame rearrangements only. Not all clones are present; in checked studies, unresolved V genes account for under half, and no reason is known for the remainder. The V and J calls and the clone size are those of that table, but D and trimming were determined from the DNA. Here the sample has approximately 230,000 clones; approximately 82% occur a single time. Of the sample, roughly 4.6% falls within the top ten clones.

As encoded in the germline V gene, CDR1 is MDHEN while CDR2 is SYDVKM. V drops 1 base and J drops 3 bases, leaving 10 bases in between. The CDR3 runs 14 amino acids, cysteine and phenylalanine included. The CDR3 DNA has 42 bases and is translated from base 1. To note about this clone: Its binding antigen is unknown. No quality values exist for individual bases; no much larger clone is one base distant.

Whole blood was collected in K2EDTA tubes by collaborating institutions according to the institutions' own protocols. Collaborator samples were shipped for TCRbeta analysis as frozen whole blood, isolated PBMCs, or DNA extracted from either sample type. The receptor was derived from a woman of 80 years or more with active or convalescent COVID-19. The chain is encoded by TRBV28 joined to TRBJ2-7, with a tentative D gene TRBD1 over 6 matching bases. Sequencing input: peripheral blood. The bases read TGTGCCAGCAGTTTATTAAGAGGGGGCTACGAGCAGTACTTC. It specifies CASSLLRGGYEQYF.